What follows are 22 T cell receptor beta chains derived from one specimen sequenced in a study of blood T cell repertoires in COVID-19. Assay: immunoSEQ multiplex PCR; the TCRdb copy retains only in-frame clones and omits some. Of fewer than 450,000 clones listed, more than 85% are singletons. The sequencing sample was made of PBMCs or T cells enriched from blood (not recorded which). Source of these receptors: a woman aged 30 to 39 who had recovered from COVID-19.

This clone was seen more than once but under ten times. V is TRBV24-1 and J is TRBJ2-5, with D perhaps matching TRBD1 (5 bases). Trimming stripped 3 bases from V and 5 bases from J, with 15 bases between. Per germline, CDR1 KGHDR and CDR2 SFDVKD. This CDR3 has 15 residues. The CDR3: CATSDAQGLGETQYF. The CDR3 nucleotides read TGTGCCACCAGTGATGCTCAGGGTTTAGGGGAGACCCAGTACTTC.

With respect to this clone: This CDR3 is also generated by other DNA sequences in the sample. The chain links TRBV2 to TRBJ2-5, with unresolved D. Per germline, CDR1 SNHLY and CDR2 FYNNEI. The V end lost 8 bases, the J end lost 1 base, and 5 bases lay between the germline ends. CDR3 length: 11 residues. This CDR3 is CASSSQETQYF. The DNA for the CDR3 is TGTGCCAGCTCCAGCCAAGAGACCCAGTACTTC.

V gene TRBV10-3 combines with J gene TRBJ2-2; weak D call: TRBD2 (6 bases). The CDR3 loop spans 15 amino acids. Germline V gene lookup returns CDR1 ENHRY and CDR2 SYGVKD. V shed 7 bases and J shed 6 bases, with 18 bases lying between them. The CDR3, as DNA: TGTGCCATCACCAGGGAAGGGACTTCGTCCGGGGAGCTGTTTTTT. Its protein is CAITREGTSSGELFF.

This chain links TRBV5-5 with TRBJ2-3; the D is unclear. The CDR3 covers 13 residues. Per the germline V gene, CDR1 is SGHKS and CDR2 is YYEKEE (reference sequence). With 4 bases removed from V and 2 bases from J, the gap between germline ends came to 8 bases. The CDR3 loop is CASSPLITDTQYF. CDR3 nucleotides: TGTGCCAGCAGCCCCCTAATCACAGATACGCAGTATTTT.

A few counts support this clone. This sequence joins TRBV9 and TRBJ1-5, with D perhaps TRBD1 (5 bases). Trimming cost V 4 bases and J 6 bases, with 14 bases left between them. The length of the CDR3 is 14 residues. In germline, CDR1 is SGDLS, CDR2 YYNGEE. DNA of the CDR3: TGTGCCAGCAGCCCTCGGGGGGGGAGTCAGCCCCAGCATTTT. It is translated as CASSPRGGSQPQHF.

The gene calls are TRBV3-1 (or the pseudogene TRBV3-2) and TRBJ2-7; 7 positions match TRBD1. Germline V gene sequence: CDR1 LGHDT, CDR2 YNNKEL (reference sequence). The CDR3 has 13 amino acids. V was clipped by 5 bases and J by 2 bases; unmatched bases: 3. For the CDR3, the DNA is TGTGCCAGCAGCAGGGGGCAGCCCTACGAGCAGTACTTC. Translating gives CASSRGQPYEQYF.

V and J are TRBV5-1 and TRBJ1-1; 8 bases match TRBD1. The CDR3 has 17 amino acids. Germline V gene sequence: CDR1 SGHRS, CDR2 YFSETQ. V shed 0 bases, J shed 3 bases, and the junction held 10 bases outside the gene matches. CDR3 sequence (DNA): TGCGCCAGCAGCTTGGGGGACAGGCCTTCGGCGGACACTGAAGCTTTCTTT. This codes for CASSLGDRPSADTEAFF.

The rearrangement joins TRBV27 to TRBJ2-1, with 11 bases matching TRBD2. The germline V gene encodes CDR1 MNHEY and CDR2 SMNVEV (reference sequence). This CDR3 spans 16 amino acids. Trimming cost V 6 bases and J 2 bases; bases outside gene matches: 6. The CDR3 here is CASRPFSGGAYNEQFF. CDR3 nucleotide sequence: TGTGCCAGCAGACCCTTTAGCGGGGGGGCCTACAATGAGCAGTTCTTC.

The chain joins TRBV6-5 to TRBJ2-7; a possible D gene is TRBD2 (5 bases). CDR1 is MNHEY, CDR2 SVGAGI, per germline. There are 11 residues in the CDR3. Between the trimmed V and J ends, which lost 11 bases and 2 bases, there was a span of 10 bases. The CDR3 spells CASRGPYEQYF. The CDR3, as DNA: TGTGCCTCCCGCGGGCCCTACGAGCAGTACTTC.

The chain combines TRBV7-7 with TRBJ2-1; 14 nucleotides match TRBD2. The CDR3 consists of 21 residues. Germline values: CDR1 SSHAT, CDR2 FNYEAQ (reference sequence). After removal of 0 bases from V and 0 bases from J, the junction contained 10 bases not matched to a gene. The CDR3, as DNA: TGTGCCAGCAGCTTAGCAGGGGGACTAGCGGGGGCCGAAAGCTCCTACAATGAGCAGTTCTTC. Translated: CASSLAGGLAGAESSYNEQFF.

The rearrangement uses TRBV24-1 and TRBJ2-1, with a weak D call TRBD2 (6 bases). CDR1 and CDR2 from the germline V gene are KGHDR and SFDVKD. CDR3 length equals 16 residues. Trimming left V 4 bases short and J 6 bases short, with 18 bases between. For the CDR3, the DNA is TGTGCCACCAGTGAACCGGGGAGCGGGCCACTCAATGAGCAGTTCTTC. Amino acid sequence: CATSEPGSGPLNEQFF.

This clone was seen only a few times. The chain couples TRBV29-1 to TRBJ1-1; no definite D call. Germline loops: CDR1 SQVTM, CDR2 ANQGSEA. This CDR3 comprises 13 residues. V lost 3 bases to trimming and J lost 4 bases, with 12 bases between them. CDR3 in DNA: TGCAGCGTTGACAGCGGATGGAGCACTGAAGCTTTCTTT. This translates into CSVDSGWSTEAFF.

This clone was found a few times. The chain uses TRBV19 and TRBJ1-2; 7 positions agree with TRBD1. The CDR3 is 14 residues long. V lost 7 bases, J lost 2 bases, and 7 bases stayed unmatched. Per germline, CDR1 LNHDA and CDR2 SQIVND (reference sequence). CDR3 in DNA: TGTGCCAGTACCGGGGGACAGACAAACTATGGCTACACCTTC. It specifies CASTGGQTNYGYTF.

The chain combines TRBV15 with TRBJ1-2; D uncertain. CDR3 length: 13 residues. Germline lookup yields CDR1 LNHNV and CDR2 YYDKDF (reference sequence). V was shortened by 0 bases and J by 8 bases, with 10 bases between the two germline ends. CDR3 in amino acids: CATSRERVEGYTF. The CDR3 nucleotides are TGTGCCACCAGCAGAGAGAGGGTAGAAGGCTACACCTTC.

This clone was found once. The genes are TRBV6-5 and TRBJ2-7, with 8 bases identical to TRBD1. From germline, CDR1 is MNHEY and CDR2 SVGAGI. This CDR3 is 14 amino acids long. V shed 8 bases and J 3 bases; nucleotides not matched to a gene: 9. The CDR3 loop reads CASSKTGGDYEQYF. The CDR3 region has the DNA TGTGCCAGCTCGAAAACAGGGGGAGACTACGAGCAGTACTTC.

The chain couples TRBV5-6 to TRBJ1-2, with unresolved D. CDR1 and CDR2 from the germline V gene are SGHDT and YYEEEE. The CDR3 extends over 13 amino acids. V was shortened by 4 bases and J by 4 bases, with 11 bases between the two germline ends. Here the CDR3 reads CASSQGLAYGYTF. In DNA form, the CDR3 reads TGTGCCAGCAGCCAAGGACTGGCCTATGGCTACACCTTC. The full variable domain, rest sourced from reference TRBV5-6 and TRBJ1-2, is DAGVTQSPTHLIKTRGQQVTLRCSPKSGHDTVSWYQQALGQGPQFIFQYYEEEERQRGNFPDRFSGHQFPNYSSELNVNALLLGDSALYLCASSQGLAYGYTFGSGTRLTVV.

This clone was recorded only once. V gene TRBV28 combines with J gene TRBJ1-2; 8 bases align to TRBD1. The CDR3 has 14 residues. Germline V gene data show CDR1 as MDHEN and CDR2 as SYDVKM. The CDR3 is CVIQGATYNYGYTF. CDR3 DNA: TGTGTCATCCAGGGGGCCACCTATAACTATGGCTACACCTTC.

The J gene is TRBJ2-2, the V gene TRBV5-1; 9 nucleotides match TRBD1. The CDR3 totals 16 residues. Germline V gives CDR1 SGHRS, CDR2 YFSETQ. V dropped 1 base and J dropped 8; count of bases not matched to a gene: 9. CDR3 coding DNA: TGCGCCAGCAGCTTGAACGCCGGGACAGGGAGGGGGGAGCTGTTTTTT. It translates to CASSLNAGTGRGELFF.

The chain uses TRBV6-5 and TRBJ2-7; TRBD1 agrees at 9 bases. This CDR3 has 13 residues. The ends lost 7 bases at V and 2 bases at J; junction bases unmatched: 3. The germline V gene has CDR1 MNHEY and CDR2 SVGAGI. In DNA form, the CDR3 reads TGTGCCAGCATCCGACAGGGGGCCTACGAGCAGTACTTC. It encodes CASIRQGAYEQYF.

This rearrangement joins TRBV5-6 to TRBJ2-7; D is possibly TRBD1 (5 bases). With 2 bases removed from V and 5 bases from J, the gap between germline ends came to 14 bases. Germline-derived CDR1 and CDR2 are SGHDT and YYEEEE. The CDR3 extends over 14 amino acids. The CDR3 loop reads CASSLRGRVDEQYF. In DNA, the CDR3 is TGTGCCAGCAGCTTAAGGGGAAGGGTGGACGAGCAGTACTTC. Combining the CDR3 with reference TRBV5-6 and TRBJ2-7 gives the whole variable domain DAGVTQSPTHLIKTRGQQVTLRCSPKSGHDTVSWYQQALGQGPQFIFQYYEEEERQRGNFPDRFSGHQFPNYSSELNVNALLLGDSALYLCASSLRGRVDEQYFGPGTRLTVT.

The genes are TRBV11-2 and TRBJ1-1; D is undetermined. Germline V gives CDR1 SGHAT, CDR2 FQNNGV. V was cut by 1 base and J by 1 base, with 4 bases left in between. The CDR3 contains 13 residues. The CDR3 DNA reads TGTGCCAGCAGCTTAGCCGGGAACACTGAAGCTTTCTTT. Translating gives CASSLAGNTEAFF.

CDR3 bases: TGTGCCAGCAGCCGAGGGACAGGGGGCCCCCACGAGCAGTACTTC. Protein: CASSRGTGGPHEQYF. The rearrangement uses TRBV3-1 (or the pseudogene TRBV3-2) and TRBJ2-7; 12 bases align to TRBD1. Germline V gives CDR1 LGHDT, CDR2 YNNKEL (reference sequence). CDR3 length: 15 residues. The trim removed 4 bases at V and 5 bases at J, leaving 6 bases unmatched.